This T cell receptor (beta chain) was obtained from a study of blood T cells in healthy people across ages. The study's findings and limits: Among long-lived donors, naive CD4+ cells were more numerous and diversity higher than in aged donors. Per million T cells, TCR beta diversity dropped roughly linearly as age increased.

Drawing of peripheral blood yielded about 9.6 milliliters from each donor. The germline V gene encodes CDR1 SQVTM and CDR2 ANQGSEA. The V end was cut by 5 bases, the J end by 1 base, with 6 bases between. This CDR3 region has 11 residues. Concerning this clonotype: The antigen is not known.

Together with a sample-barcoded 5' primer, a J-beta primer mix was included in a second PCR lasting about 7 to 12 cycles. TCRdb processed the 5' RACE reads anew with MiXCR; each CDR3 protein has one entry. The sample lists approximately 780,000 distinct CDR3 sequences; more than 25% were seen once. In addition, the sample was reused for a study of T cells of mothers and their children. From that paper: When mothers and children were related, their normalized repertoire overlap, which was always slightly higher, did not differ significantly from that of unrelated pairs.

The material sequenced was blood. The source of this sequence is a boy aged 10-17 years in good health. The chain joins TRBV29-1 to TRBJ2-7; no definite D call. This CDR3 is CSVKLSYEQYF. CDR3 bases: TGCAGCGTTAAGCTGTCCTACGAGCAGTACTTC.